A single sample is the source of the 26 T cell receptor beta chains below, sequenced in a study of T cell responses to AZD1222 COVID-19 vaccine (dated by TCRdb to about 2021). Library generation was performed with the immunoSEQ multiplex PCR assay. In TCRdb, the immuneACCESS table is reduced to in-frame sequences with V and J assigned. These tables do not hold every clone; where another copy was compared, an unresolved V gene accounts for under half, and the others remain unexplained. This sample is represented by some 140,000 clones; 85% to 90% of them were singletons. 5.5% of the sample belongs to the ten largest clones. The sample's time point label, decoded: baseline before first vaccination. Here the sequenced sample was peripheral blood, taken on day 0 of AZD1222 vaccination. Every receptor here comes from an adult in good health.

The chain combines TRBV30 with TRBJ1-3; D not resolved. The ends were cut back, 8 bases at V and 0 bases at J, with 14 bases in the middle. Germline CDR1 and CDR2: GTSNPN and SVGIG (reference sequence). CDR3 size: 14 residues. CDR3 region: CALESTFSGNTIYF. The CDR3 DNA follows: TGTGCCCTGGAGTCTACATTCTCTGGAAACACCATATATTTT. Filled out from reference TRBV30 and TRBJ1-3, the complete variable domain reads SQTIHQWPATLVQPVGSPLSLECTVEGTSNPNLYWYRQAAGRGLQLLFYSVGIGQISSEVPQNLSASRPQDRQFILSSKKLLLSDSGFYLCALESTFSGNTIYFGEGSWLTVV.

The CDR3 nucleotides are TGTGCCATCAGTGAGGCTAGCTCAGACTTCTACAATGAGCAGTTCTTC. This codes for CAISEASSDFYNEQFF. The chain carries TRBV10-3 and TRBJ2-1; perhaps TRBD2 as D (5 bases). The CDR3 length is 16 residues. V gave up 2 bases and J gave up 3 bases, with 14 bases separating them. The germline V gene encodes CDR1 ENHRY and CDR2 SYGVKD.

CDR3 DNA sequence: TGTGCCAGCAGCTTAGCGGGGGAAACGACCCAGTACTTC. Translating gives CASSLAGETTQYF. The V gene is TRBV7-2, the J gene TRBJ2-5, with D possibly being TRBD1 or TRBD2 (5 bases each). The CDR3 is made up of 13 amino acids. Trimming removed 0 bases from V and 7 bases from J, with 9 bases in between. The germline V gene has CDR1 SGHTA and CDR2 FQGNSA.

The chain couples TRBV4-3 to TRBJ2-1; D not certain. Per the germline V gene, CDR1 is LGHNA and CDR2 is YSLEER. With 4 bases removed from V and 9 bases from J, the gap between germline ends came to 16 bases. The CDR3 length is 14 residues. This CDR3 is CASSPLSGSGEQFF. Written as DNA, the CDR3 is TGCGCCAGCAGCCCTCTTTCGGGCTCCGGTGAGCAGTTCTTC.

The V call is TRBV5-6, the J call TRBJ2-7, with 13 bases matching TRBD2. Germline V gene lookup returns CDR1 SGHDT and CDR2 YYEEEE. Trimming cost V 2 bases and J 2 bases; bases outside gene matches: 1. This CDR3 has 15 residues. The CDR3 is CASSFGTSGAYEQYF. The CDR3 DNA reads as TGTGCCAGCAGCTTCGGGACTAGCGGGGCCTACGAGCAGTACTTC.

The V and J genes are TRBV11-1 and TRBJ2-7; TRBD1 aligns across 10 bases. J gave up 3 bases and V 5 bases, and 4 bases lay outside the gene matches. The germline V gene has CDR1 SGHAT and CDR2 FQDESV (reference sequence). The CDR3 runs 14 residues. The CDR3 bases are TGTGCCAGCAGCCGCCGGACAGGGGGCTACGAGCAGTACTTC. Its translation: CASSRRTGGYEQYF.

This clone has only one observation. The chain has TRBV9 and TRBJ1-2; D possibly corresponds to TRBD1 (6 bases). Germline loops: CDR1 SGDLS, CDR2 YYNGEE. Trimming took 3 bases from V and 2 from J, leaving 17 bases between them. The CDR3 runs 16 residues. The CDR3 region is CASSGPRTAPNYGYTF. In nucleotides, the CDR3 is TGTGCCAGCAGCGGCCCGCGGACAGCTCCAAACTATGGCTACACCTTC. Supplemented by reference TRBV9 and TRBJ1-2, the full variable domain reads DSGVTQTPKHLITATGQRVTLRCSPRSGDLSVYWYQQSLDQGLQFLIQYYNGEERAKGNILERFSAQQFPDLHSELNLSSLELGDSALYFCASSGPRTAPNYGYTFGSGTRLTVV.

The CDR3 loop reads CASRASGWTSGGRPQHF. Here the CDR3 DNA reads TGTGCCAGCAGAGCCAGTGGTTGGACATCCGGGGGACGCCCCCAGCATTTT. The chain is built from TRBV28 and TRBJ1-5; D is perhaps TRBD1 (5 bases). The CDR3 has 17 residues. The germline V gene encodes CDR1 MDHEN and CDR2 SYDVKM. The V gene lost 6 bases and the J gene lost 10 bases, with 28 bases spanning the gap.

The chain employs TRBV10-3 and TRBJ1-5, with no clear D. Germline CDR1 ENHRY, CDR2 SYGVKD. Trimming left V 1 base short and J 1 base short, with 5 bases between. CDR3 length: 14 residues. CDR3 in DNA: TGTGCCATCAGTGAGTTGGGCAGCAATCAGCCCCAGCATTTT. As protein: CAISELGSNQPQHF.

This clone was found once. The V and J genes are TRBV28 and TRBJ1-5; no definite D call. Germline CDR1 and CDR2: MDHEN and SYDVKM. V was cut by 6 bases and J by 4 bases, with 10 bases left in between. This CDR3 spans 13 amino acids. The CDR3 DNA sequence: TGTGCCAGCAGGGGAGGAGGGAATCAGCCCCAGCATTTT. The encoded protein is CASRGGGNQPQHF.

For the CDR3, the DNA is TGTGCCAGCAGGCTCGGGAACACCATATATTTT. It translates to CASRLGNTIYF. The gene calls are TRBV25-1 and TRBJ1-3; no reliable D call. CDR3 length equals 11 residues. With 6 bases removed from V and 7 bases from J, the gap between germline ends came to 7 bases. Germline CDR1 MGHDK, CDR2 SYGVNS.

V and J are TRBV7-9 and TRBJ2-7, with no clear D. The germline CDR1 and CDR2 sequences are SEHNR and FQNEAQ (reference sequence). The germline V and J ends were trimmed by 6 bases and 2 bases, with 8 bases remaining between them. CDR3 length equals 12 residues. CDR3 nucleotides: TGTGCCAGCAGTCACGGAGCCTACGAGCAGTACTTC. Translated: CASSHGAYEQYF.

V gene TRBV28 combines with J gene TRBJ1-5; no clear D. The germline CDR1 and CDR2 sequences are MDHEN and SYDVKM. The CDR3 extends over 15 amino acids. V lost 1 base and J lost 1, with 8 bases in between. The DNA for the CDR3 is TGTGCCAGCAGTTTATATATGGCAAGCAATCAGCCCCAGCATTTT. This sequence encodes CASSLYMASNQPQHF.

The V gene is TRBV27, the J gene TRBJ1-6; maybe TRBD1 (6 bases). V was pared by 7 bases and J by 10 bases, with 26 bases between. CDR3 length: 17 amino acids. Germline values: CDR1 MNHEY, CDR2 SMNVEV (reference sequence). This CDR3 reads CASKQRELTGFSSPLHF. Here the CDR3 DNA reads TGTGCCAGCAAGCAAAGGGAACTAACAGGGTTCAGCTCACCCCTCCACTTT.

The genes are TRBV14 and TRBJ2-7, with TRBD2 as a possible D gene (5 bases). V lost 4 bases, J lost 3 bases, and 7 bases lay in between. The CDR3 spans 12 residues. The germline gives CDR1 SGHDN, CDR2 FVKESK. The CDR3 nucleotides read TGTGCCAGCAGCCCCGGGAACTACGAGCAGTACTTC. Translating gives CASSPGNYEQYF.

The chain is built from TRBV25-1 and TRBJ2-7; D possibly matches TRBD1 or TRBD2 (6 bases each). Trimming cost V 7 bases and J 6 bases, with 16 bases left between them. Germline assignment: CDR1 MGHDK and CDR2 SYGVNS. The CDR3 contains 13 residues. The CDR3 is CASKGGPGSEQYF. The DNA for the CDR3 is TGTGCCAGCAAAGGGGGGCCAGGGAGCGAGCAGTACTTC.

The DNA of the CDR3 is TGCGCCAACCGACAGGGGACCTTCCCGAATAGCAATCAGCCCCAGCATTTT. This gives the protein CANRQGTFPNSNQPQHF. This chain links TRBV10-1 with TRBJ1-5; 8 bases align to TRBD1. The V segment lost 10 bases and the J segment 0 bases; nucleotides outside the gene matches: 14. The CDR3 loop spans 17 amino acids. Germline V CDR1 and CDR2: WNHNN, SYGVQD (reference sequence).

V gene TRBV27 combines with J gene TRBJ2-3; perhaps TRBD1 as D (6 bases). This CDR3 region has 15 residues. Trimming removed 6 bases from V and 2 bases from J, with 15 bases in between. The germline V gene has CDR1 MNHEY and CDR2 SMNVEV (reference sequence). CDR3 sequence reads: CASRPTYRVTDTQYF. DNA of the CDR3: TGTGCCAGCAGGCCAACGTACAGGGTCACAGATACGCAGTATTTT.

This clone was counted once. The rearrangement uses TRBV5-1 and TRBJ2-7; 13 positions match TRBD2. This CDR3 has 16 residues. Germline V gene lookup returns CDR1 SGHRS and CDR2 YFSETQ. V dropped 5 bases and J dropped 2; count of bases not matched to a gene: 7. CDR3 in amino acids: CASSVGTSGKAYEQYF. CDR3 DNA: TGCGCCAGCAGTGTGGGGACTAGCGGGAAGGCCTACGAGCAGTACTTC.

The gene calls are TRBV6-5 and TRBJ2-7; D is perhaps TRBD2 (6 bases). This CDR3 has 14 amino acids. The V end lost 6 bases, the J end lost 0 bases, and 12 bases lay between the germline ends. Germline V gene data show CDR1 as MNHEY and CDR2 as SVGAGI. The CDR3 sequence: CASRDYQSSYEQYF. CDR3 in DNA: TGTGCCAGCAGGGACTACCAATCCTCCTACGAGCAGTACTTC.

The V call is TRBV15, the J call TRBJ2-7; 8 bases agree with TRBD1. Looked up from germline, CDR1 is LNHNV and CDR2 is YYDKDF (reference sequence). The CDR3 is 16 amino acids. The V and J ends lost 1 base and 3 bases, in that order; junction bases with no gene match: 8. The CDR3 region is CATSRAVGQGGYEQYF. The CDR3 nucleotides are TGTGCCACCAGCAGAGCGGTAGGACAGGGTGGCTACGAGCAGTACTTC.

CDR3 sequence (DNA): TGTGCCAGCAGCCAAAACAGGGTGAGGAATTCACCCCTCCACTTT. It specifies CASSQNRVRNSPLHF. V gene TRBV5-6 combines with J gene TRBJ1-6; D possibly corresponds to TRBD1 (6 bases). This CDR3 has 15 residues. CDR1 SGHDT and CDR2 YYEEEE come from the germline V gene. Trimming removed 4 bases at V and 7 bases at J, with 15 bases between.

This chain connects TRBV19 to TRBJ2-2; no clear D. Germline lookup yields CDR1 LNHDA and CDR2 SQIVND (reference sequence). V dropped 2 bases and J dropped 6 bases, with 16 bases sitting between them. CDR3 length: 16 residues. The DNA of the CDR3 is TGTGCCAGTAGTATACTACATATTCGAGTCCCCGGGGAGCTGTTTTTT. Residues: CASSILHIRVPGELFF.

The chain links TRBV3-1 (or the pseudogene TRBV3-2) to TRBJ1-4; 7 bases match TRBD1. After removal of 3 bases from V and 7 bases from J, the junction contained 11 bases not matched to a gene. Germline V gene data show CDR1 as LGHDT and CDR2 as YNNKEL (reference sequence). The CDR3 runs 16 residues. The CDR3 here is CASSHPQGRSREKLFF. DNA for the CDR3: TGTGCCAGCAGCCATCCACAGGGGAGATCCCGTGAAAAACTGTTTTTT.

The rearrangement joins TRBV28 to TRBJ1-1; TRBD1 matches 9 bases. This CDR3 region has 17 residues. Germline values: CDR1 MDHEN, CDR2 SYDVKM. The V segment lost 7 bases and the J segment 1 base; nucleotides outside the gene matches: 13. In nucleotides, the CDR3 is TGTGCCAGCACCTTGTGGTCCAGGGGACAGGGGAACACTGAAGCTTTCTTT. It encodes CASTLWSRGQGNTEAFF.

The genes are TRBV24-1 and TRBJ2-1; 10 bases align to TRBD2. J lost 4 bases, V lost 1 base, and 6 bases had no gene match. The CDR3 has 17 residues. Per the germline V gene, CDR1 is KGHDR and CDR2 is SFDVKD. DNA of the CDR3: TGTGCCACCAGTGATTTATGGCTAGCGGGAGCATACAATGAGCAGTTCTTC. It yields the protein CATSDLWLAGAYNEQFF.